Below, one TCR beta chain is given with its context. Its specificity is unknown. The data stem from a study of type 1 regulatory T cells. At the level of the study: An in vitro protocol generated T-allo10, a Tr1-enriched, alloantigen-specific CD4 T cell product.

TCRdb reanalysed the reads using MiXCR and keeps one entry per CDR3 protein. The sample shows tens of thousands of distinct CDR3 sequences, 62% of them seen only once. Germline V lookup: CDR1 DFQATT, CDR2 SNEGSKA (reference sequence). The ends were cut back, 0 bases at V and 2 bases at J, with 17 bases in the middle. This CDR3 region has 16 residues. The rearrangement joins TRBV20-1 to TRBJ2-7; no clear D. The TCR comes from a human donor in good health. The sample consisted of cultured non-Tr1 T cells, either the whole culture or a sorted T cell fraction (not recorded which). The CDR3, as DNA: TGCAGTGCTAGAGATCATATCGCCGCTACTACCTACGAGCAGTACTTC. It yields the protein CSARDHIAATTYEQYF.